The clone carrying this TCR beta chain has just one count. The entry originates in a study of blood T cell repertoires in COVID-19. Study details: Collection of acute and convalescent COVID-19 samples took place in the United States, Italy and Spain. T cells, B-cell-depleted T cells, or PBMCs supplied cDNA or gDNA.

In the original processing: Estimates of nucleated cell counts were drawn from the amplification of reference gene primers. Assay: immunoSEQ multiplex PCR; the TCRdb copy retains only in-frame clones and omits some. V, J and clone size are those of that table, while D and trimming were read from the DNA. Of some 17,000 clones in the sample, approximately 90% are singletons; the top ten hold 17%. The sequenced material came from peripheral blood. The receptor comes from a man aged 50-59 years with active COVID-19.

CDR3 protein: CASSQPRQNTEAFF. The DNA for the CDR3 is TGTGCCAGCAGCCAGCCAAGACAGAACACTGAAGCTTTCTTT. V gene TRBV4-2 combines with J gene TRBJ1-1; D remains unclear. The CDR3 is 14 amino acids. Germline assignment: CDR1 LGHNA and CDR2 YNFKEQ. V lost 3 bases, J lost 1 base, and 9 bases lay in between.